The 20 T cell receptor beta chains given below trace back to one sample, sequenced in a study of blood T cells in healthy people across ages. The authors ran a second PCR of about 7 to 11 cycles using a sample-barcoded 5' primer and a J-beta primer mix. TCRdb ran MiXCR on the 5' RACE reads and lists one entry per CDR3 protein. The sample shows fewer than 2,000,000 distinct CDR3 sequences, roughly 43% of them seen only once. Sequencing input: blood. These TCRs come from a human donor in good health.

This clonotype showed up just a few times. The V call is TRBV4-3, the J call TRBJ2-1; the D gene is possibly TRBD2 (5 bases). Trimming took off 3 bases at V and 0 bases at J, with 15 bases between the two ends. This CDR3 contains 17 residues. The germline CDR1 and CDR2 sequences are LGHNA and YSLEER. The CDR3 sequence is CASSQQWGASSYNEQFF. Written as DNA, the CDR3 is TGCGCCAGCAGCCAGCAGTGGGGAGCGAGCTCCTACAATGAGCAGTTCTTC.

The chain recombines TRBV13 with TRBJ1-1; no reliable D call. The CDR3 length is 13 residues. Germline assignment: CDR1 PRHDT and CDR2 FYEKMQ (reference sequence). Trimming removed 6 bases from V and 3 bases from J, with 11 bases in between. The CDR3 region is CASRIEWDTEAFF. In nucleotides, the CDR3 is TGTGCCAGCAGGATTGAGTGGGACACTGAAGCTTTCTTT.

The table lists this clonotype with many counts. V is TRBV5-1 and J is TRBJ2-5, with a tentative D call TRBD1 (5 bases). The CDR3 has 14 residues. V was cut by 2 bases and J by 5 bases, with 13 bases left in between. The germline gives CDR1 SGHRS, CDR2 YFSETQ. As DNA, the CDR3 is TGCGCCAGCAGCTTCAGCCAGGGAAAGGAGACCCAGTACTTC. It specifies CASSFSQGKETQYF.

The chain is built from TRBV7-2 and TRBJ2-1; D is possibly TRBD2 (5 bases). Germline CDR1 reads SGHTA; CDR2 reads FQGNSA. The CDR3 covers 11 residues. The V end lost 5 bases, the J end lost 11 bases, and 10 bases lay between the germline ends. This CDR3 reads CASSPTKKQFF. Here the CDR3 DNA reads TGTGCCAGCAGCCCGACTAAAAAGCAGTTCTTC.

This clonotype has a handful of counts. This chain joins TRBV13 and TRBJ2-7; D uncertain. The CDR3 has 16 amino acids. V lost 4 bases and J lost 5, with 21 bases in between. Germline V CDR1 and CDR2: PRHDT, FYEKMQ (reference sequence). CDR3 residues: CASSSLNSGERDEQYF. CDR3 in DNA: TGTGCCAGCAGCTCCCTAAACAGTGGGGAAAGGGACGAGCAGTACTTC.

The chain links TRBV28 to TRBJ1-1; D possibly corresponds to TRBD1 (6 bases). The V end lost 7 bases, the J end lost 3 bases, and 12 bases lay between the germline ends. This CDR3 contains 13 residues. Germline V CDR1 and CDR2: MDHEN, SYDVKM. The CDR3, as DNA: TGTGCCAGCATCCAGGGGCAATACACTGAAGCTTTCTTT. It yields the protein CASIQGQYTEAFF.

The rearrangement joins TRBV24-1 to TRBJ1-5; tentatively, D is TRBD1 (5 bases). Looked up from germline, CDR1 is KGHDR and CDR2 is SFDVKD. The V end was cut by 0 bases, the J end by 6 bases, with 14 bases between. The CDR3 covers 16 residues. This CDR3 is CATSDLRRGVGQPQHF. CDR3 nucleotides: TGTGCCACCAGTGATTTGCGGCGGGGGGTGGGTCAGCCCCAGCATTTT.

In this sample, this clonotype turned up a few times. V usage is TRBV18 and J usage is TRBJ2-7; 9 bases agree with TRBD1. The ends lost 1 base at V and 5 bases at J; junction bases unmatched: 6. Germline CDR1 is KGHSH and CDR2 is LQKENI. This CDR3 comprises 15 residues. Here the CDR3 DNA reads TGTGCCAGCTCACCACTGGGGACAGGGAGCCACGAGCAGTACTTC. As protein: CASSPLGTGSHEQYF.

This clonotype was seen only a few times. For the CDR3, the DNA is TGTGCCAGCAGAGGACAGGGTCTCTATGGCTACACCTTC. It translates to CASRGQGLYGYTF. The chain couples TRBV6-5 to TRBJ1-2, with TRBD1 identical over 8 bases. V shed 6 bases, J shed 4 bases, and the junction held 4 bases outside the gene matches. The CDR3 is 13 residues long. CDR1 is MNHEY, CDR2 SVGAGI, per germline.

The chain combines TRBV11-3 with TRBJ2-3, with 7 positions matching TRBD1. J lost 2 bases, V lost 5 bases, and 7 bases had no gene match. This CDR3 has 15 residues. CDR1 and CDR2 (germline): SGHNT, YENEEA. CDR3 protein: CASSETGWITDTQYF. CDR3 coding DNA: TGTGCCAGCAGCGAGACAGGGTGGATCACAGATACGCAGTATTTT.

The chain couples TRBV7-2 to TRBJ1-4, with unresolved D. The CDR3 has 14 amino acids. Trimming cost V 4 bases and J 8 bases, with 14 bases left between them. Germline V gene sequence: CDR1 SGHTA, CDR2 FQGNSA. CDR3 sequence reads: CASSSTRGREKLFF. Here the CDR3 DNA reads TGTGCCAGCAGCTCGACGCGAGGCAGGGAAAAACTGTTTTTT.

CDR3 sequence (DNA): TGCGCCAGCAGCGTAGAGCGGGGGGGCCGGGATACGCAGTATTTT. Translating gives CASSVERGGRDTQYF. The chain employs TRBV5-1 and TRBJ2-3; 10 bases are shared with TRBD2. Germline-derived CDR1 and CDR2 are SGHRS and YFSETQ. V shed 4 bases and J 6 bases; nucleotides not matched to a gene: 8. This CDR3 is 15 amino acids long.

The V call is TRBV20-1, the J call TRBJ2-3; D call uncertain. Germline CDR1 DFQATT, CDR2 SNEGSKA (reference sequence). This CDR3 region has 13 residues. The chain's CDR3 is CSATPLGPDTQYF. In nucleotides, the CDR3 is TGCAGCGCAACTCCCCTCGGGCCAGATACGCAGTATTTT.

The chain is built from TRBV19 and TRBJ1-5; D uncertain. Germline V gene lookup returns CDR1 LNHDA and CDR2 SQIVND (reference sequence). This CDR3 has 15 amino acids. Trimming stripped 1 base from V and 3 bases from J, with 10 bases between. This chain's CDR3 is CASSIGGELNQPQHF. CDR3 coding DNA: TGTGCCAGTAGTATAGGGGGAGAACTCAATCAGCCCCAGCATTTT.

In this sample, this clonotype turned up a few times. CDR3 region: CASSGVRSGDTQYF. CDR3 nucleotide sequence: TGTGCCAGCAGCGGAGTCAGGTCTGGGGATACGCAGTATTTT. The chain carries TRBV5-6 and TRBJ2-3; D gene uncertain. Germline CDR1 reads SGHDT; CDR2 reads YYEEEE. CDR3 length: 14 amino acids. Trimming took 4 bases from V and 6 from J, leaving 15 bases between them. Full variable domain (rest looked up from reference TRBV5-6 and TRBJ2-3): DAGVTQSPTHLIKTRGQQVTLRCSPKSGHDTVSWYQQALGQGPQFIFQYYEEEERQRGNFPDRFSGHQFPNYSSELNVNALLLGDSALYLCASSGVRSGDTQYFGPGTRLTVL.

Only a few counts were recorded for this clonotype. J is TRBJ2-5 and V is TRBV28; possible D gene TRBD1, 8 bases. The CDR3 sequence is 15 residues long. The germline gives CDR1 MDHEN, CDR2 SYDVKM. Trimming stripped 1 base from V and 5 bases from J, with 14 bases between. The CDR3 reads CASSLSQGGAETQYF. Written as DNA, the CDR3 is TGTGCCAGCAGTTTATCACAGGGGGGGGCTGAGACCCAGTACTTC.

A few counts support this clonotype. The gene calls are TRBV15 and TRBJ2-5; D assignment may be TRBD1 or TRBD2 (5 bases each). The CDR3 loop spans 13 amino acids. The germline V gene has CDR1 LNHNV and CDR2 YYDKDF (reference sequence). The V end lost 4 bases, the J end lost 5 bases, and 11 bases lay between the germline ends. The CDR3 DNA is TGTGCCACCAGCAATCAGGGACGGGAGACCCAGTACTTC. Amino acids: CATSNQGRETQYF.

For the CDR3, the DNA is TGTGCCAGCAGTTACTCGAGGCCATTCTCCTACGAGCAGTACTTC. It is translated as CASSYSRPFSYEQYF. The chain employs TRBV6-5 and TRBJ2-7, with D hard to call. V lost 0 bases and J 0 bases, leaving 9 bases between the germline ends. Germline V gene data show CDR1 as MNHEY and CDR2 as SVGAGI. The CDR3 is made up of 15 amino acids.

This chain links TRBV7-9 with TRBJ1-1, with D maybe TRBD1 (5 bases). Germline CDR1 reads SEHNR; CDR2 reads FQNEAQ (reference sequence). Between the trimmed V and J ends, which lost 2 bases and 2 bases, there was a span of 12 bases. The CDR3 length is 15 residues. Written as DNA, the CDR3 is TGTGCCAGCAGCTTAACCGGGGCCCCCAACACTGAAGCTTTCTTT. It yields the protein CASSLTGAPNTEAFF. Together with reference TRBV7-9 and TRBJ1-1, the CDR3 gives the full variable domain: DTGVSQNPRHKITKRGQNVTFRCDPISEHNRLYWYRQTLGQGPEFLTYFQNEAQLEKSRLLSDRFSAERPKGSFSTLEIQRTEQGDSAMYLCASSLTGAPNTEAFFGQGTRLTVV.

DNA of the CDR3: TGTGCCACCAGTGATCATCCGGGACAGGGAGCTTCTGGGGCCAACGTCCTGACTTTC. Residues: CATSDHPGQGASGANVLTF. The chain links TRBV24-1 to TRBJ2-6; 9 bases align to TRBD1. The germline V gene has CDR1 KGHDR and CDR2 SFDVKD. The length of the CDR3 is 19 residues. J gave up 1 base and V 3 bases, and 9 bases lay outside the gene matches.